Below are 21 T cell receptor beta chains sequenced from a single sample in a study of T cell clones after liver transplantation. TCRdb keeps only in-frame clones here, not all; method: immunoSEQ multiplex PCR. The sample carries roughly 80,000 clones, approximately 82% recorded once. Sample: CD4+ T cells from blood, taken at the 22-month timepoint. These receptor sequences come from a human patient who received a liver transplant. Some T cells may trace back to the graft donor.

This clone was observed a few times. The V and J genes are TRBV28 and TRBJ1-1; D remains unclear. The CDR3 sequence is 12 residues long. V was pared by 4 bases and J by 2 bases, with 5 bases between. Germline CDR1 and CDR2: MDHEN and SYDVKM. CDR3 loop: CASSSTNTEAFF. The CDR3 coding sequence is TGTGCCAGCAGTTCCACAAACACTGAAGCTTTCTTT.

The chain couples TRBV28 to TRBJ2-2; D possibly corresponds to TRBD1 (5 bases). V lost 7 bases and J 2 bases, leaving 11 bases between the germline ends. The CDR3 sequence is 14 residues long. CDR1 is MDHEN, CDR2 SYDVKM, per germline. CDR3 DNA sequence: TGTGCCAGCATAGGGGTCGGTAACACCGGGGAGCTGTTTTTT. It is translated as CASIGVGNTGELFF.

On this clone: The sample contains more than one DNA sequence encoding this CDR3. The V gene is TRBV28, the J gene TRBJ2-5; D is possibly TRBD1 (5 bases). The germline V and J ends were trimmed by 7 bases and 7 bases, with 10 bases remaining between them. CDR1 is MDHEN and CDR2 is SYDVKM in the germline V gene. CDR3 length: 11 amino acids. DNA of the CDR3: TGTGCCAGCACAGGGATCGGGACCCAGTACTTC. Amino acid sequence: CASTGIGTQYF. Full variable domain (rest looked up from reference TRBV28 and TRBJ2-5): DVKVTQSSRYLVKRTGEKVFLECVQDMDHENMFWYRQDPGLGLRLIYFSYDVKMKEKGDIPEGYSVSREKKERFSLILESASTNQTSMYLCASTGIGTQYFGPGTRLLVL.

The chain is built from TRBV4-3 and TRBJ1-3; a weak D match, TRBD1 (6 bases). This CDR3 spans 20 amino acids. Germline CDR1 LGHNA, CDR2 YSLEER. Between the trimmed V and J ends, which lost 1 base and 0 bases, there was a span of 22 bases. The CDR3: CASSQATDRFIGGSGNTIYF. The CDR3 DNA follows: TGCGCCAGCAGCCAAGCCACAGACAGGTTTATCGGGGGCTCTGGAAACACCATATATTTT.

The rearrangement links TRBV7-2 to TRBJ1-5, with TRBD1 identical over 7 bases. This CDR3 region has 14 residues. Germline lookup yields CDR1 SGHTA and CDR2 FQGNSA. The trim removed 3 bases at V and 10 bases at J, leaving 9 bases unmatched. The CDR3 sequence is CASSLSGTALPQHF. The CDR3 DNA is TGTGCCAGCAGCTTGTCCGGGACAGCTCTACCCCAGCATTTT.

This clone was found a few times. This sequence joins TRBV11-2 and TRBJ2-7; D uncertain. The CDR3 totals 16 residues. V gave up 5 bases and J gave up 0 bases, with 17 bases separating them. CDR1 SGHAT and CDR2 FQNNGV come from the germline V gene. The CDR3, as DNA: TGTGCCAGCAGCCAGACTCCTAGTCATTTCTCCTACGAGCAGTACTTC. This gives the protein CASSQTPSHFSYEQYF. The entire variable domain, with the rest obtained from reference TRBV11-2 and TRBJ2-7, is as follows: EAGVAQSPRYKIIEKRQSVAFWCNPISGHATLYWYQQILGQGPKLLIQFQNNGVVDDSQLPKDRFSAERLKGVDSTLKIQPAKLEDSAVYLCASSQTPSHFSYEQYFGPGTRLTVT.

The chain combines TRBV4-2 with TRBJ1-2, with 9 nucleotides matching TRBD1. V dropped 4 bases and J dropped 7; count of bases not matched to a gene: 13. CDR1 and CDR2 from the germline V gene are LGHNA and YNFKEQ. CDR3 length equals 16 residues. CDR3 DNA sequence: TGTGCCAGCAGCCGGGACGGGACAGGGAATGCCTTTGGCTACACCTTC. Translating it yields CASSRDGTGNAFGYTF.

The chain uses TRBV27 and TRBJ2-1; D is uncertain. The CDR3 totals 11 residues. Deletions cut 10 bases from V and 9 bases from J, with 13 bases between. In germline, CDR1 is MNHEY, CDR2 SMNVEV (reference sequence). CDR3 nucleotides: TGTGCCACCATGTTAAAGACTGAGCAGTTCTTC. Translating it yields CATMLKTEQFF.

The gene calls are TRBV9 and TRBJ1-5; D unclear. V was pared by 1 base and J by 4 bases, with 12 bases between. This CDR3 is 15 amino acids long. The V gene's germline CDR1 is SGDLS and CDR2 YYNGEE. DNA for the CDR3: TGTGCCAGCAGCGTAAGCGGGGTAGGGAATCAGCCCCAGCATTTT. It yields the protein CASSVSGVGNQPQHF.

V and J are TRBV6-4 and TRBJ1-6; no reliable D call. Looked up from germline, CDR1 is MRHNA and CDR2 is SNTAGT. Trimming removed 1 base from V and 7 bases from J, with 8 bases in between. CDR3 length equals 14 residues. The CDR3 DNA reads TGTGCCAGCAGTGACTTAGGTGGGAATTCACCCCTCCACTTT. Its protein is CASSDLGGNSPLHF.

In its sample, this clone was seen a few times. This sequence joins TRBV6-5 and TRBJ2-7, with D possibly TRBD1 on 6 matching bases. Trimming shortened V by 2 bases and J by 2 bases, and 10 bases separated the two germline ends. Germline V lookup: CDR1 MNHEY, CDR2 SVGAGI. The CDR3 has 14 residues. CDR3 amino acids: CASSYDRFAYEQYF. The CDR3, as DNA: TGTGCCAGCAGTTACGACAGGTTTGCCTACGAGCAGTACTTC.

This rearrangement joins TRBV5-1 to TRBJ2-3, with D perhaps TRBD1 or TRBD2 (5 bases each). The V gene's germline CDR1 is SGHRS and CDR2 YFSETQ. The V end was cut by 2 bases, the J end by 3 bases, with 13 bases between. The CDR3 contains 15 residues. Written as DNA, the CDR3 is TGCGCCAGCAGCTTCCGGGCCGAGGGGACAGATACGCAGTATTTT. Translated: CASSFRAEGTDTQYF. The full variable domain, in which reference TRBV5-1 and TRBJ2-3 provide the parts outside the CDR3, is KAGVTQTPRYLIKTRGQQVTLSCSPISGHRSVSWYQQTPGQGLQFLFEYFSETQRNKGNFPGRFSGRQFSNSRSEMNVSTLELGDSALYLCASSFRAEGTDTQYFGPGTRLTVL.

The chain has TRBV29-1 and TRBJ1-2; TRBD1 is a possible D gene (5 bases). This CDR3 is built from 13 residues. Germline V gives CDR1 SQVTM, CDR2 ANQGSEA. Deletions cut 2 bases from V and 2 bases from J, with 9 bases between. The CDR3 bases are TGCAGCGTTGAACGGCCAGGGAACTATGGCTACACCTTC. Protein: CSVERPGNYGYTF.

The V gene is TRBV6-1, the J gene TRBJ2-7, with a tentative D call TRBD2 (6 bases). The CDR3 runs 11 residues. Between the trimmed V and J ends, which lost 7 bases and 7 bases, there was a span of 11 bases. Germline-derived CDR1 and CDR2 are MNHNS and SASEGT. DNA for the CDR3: TGTGCCAGCAACCTCCGGGGGGAGCAGTACTTC. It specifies CASNLRGEQYF.

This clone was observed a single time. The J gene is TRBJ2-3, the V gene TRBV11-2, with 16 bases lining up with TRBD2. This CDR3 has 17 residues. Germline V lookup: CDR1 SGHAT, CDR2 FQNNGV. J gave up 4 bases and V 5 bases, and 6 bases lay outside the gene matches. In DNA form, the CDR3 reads TGTGCCAGCAGCCCCGGGACTAGCGGGAGGGGAGCAGATACGCAGTATTTT. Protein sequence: CASSPGTSGRGADTQYF.

The DNA of the CDR3 is TGTGCCAGCAGCGACGAATTCTTTGGGACGGCCGGCTACACCTTC. Translation: CASSDEFFGTAGYTF. V and J are TRBV7-9 and TRBJ1-2; TRBD1 might be the D (5 bases). This CDR3 is built from 15 residues. With 5 bases removed from V and 8 bases from J, the gap between germline ends came to 21 bases. The germline gives CDR1 SEHNR, CDR2 FQNEAQ (reference sequence). Based on the CDR3 plus reference TRBV7-9 and TRBJ1-2, the full variable domain is DTGVSQNPRHKITKRGQNVTFRCDPISEHNRLYWYRQTLGQGPEFLTYFQNEAQLEKSRLLSDRFSAERPKGSFSTLEIQRTEQGDSAMYLCASSDEFFGTAGYTFGSGTRLTVV.

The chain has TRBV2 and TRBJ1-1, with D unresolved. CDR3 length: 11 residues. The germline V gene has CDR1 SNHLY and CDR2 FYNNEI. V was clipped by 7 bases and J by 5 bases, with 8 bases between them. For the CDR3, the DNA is TGTGCCAGCACTCTTATAACTGAAGCTTTCTTT. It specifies CASTLITEAFF.

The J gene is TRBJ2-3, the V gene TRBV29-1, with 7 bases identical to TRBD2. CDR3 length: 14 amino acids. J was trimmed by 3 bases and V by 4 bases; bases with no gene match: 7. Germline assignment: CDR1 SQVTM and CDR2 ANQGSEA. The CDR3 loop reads CSVAESGTTDTQYF. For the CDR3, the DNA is TGCAGCGTTGCAGAAAGCGGGACTACAGATACGCAGTATTTT.

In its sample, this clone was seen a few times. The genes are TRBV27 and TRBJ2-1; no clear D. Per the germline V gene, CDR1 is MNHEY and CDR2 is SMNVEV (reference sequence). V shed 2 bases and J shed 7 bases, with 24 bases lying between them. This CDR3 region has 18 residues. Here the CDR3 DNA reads TGTGCCAGCAGTTTACGCCCCCCGACGGACGTCCTGAGGAATGAGCAGTTCTTC. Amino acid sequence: CASSLRPPTDVLRNEQFF.

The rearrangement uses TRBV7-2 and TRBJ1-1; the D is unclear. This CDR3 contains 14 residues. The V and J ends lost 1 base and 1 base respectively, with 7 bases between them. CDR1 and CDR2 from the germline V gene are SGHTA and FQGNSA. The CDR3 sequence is CASSLVAPNTEAFF. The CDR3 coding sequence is TGTGCCAGCAGCTTAGTTGCCCCGAACACTGAAGCTTTCTTT.

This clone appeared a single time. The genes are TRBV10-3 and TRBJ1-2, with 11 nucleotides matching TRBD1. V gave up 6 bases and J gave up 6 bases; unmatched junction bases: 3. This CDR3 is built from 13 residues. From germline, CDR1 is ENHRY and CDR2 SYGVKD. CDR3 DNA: TGTGCCATCAGCAAGGGACAGGGGGATGGCTACACCTTC. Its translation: CAISKGQGDGYTF.